These 20 T cell receptor beta chains were all obtained from the same sample, sequenced in a study of neoadjuvant anti-PD-1 for oral cavity cancer. Repertoires were generated with immunoSEQ multiplex PCR, while TCRdb's copy carries only in-frame clones and drops some. The repertoire holds 55,000 to 75,000 clones, roughly 80% seen once, with around 2.6% in the top ten. This sample comprised PBMCs, obtained before nivolumab (anti-PD-1) treatment. The receptors shown here come from a person aged 40-85 years with oral cavity squamous cell carcinoma.

This sequence joins TRBV28 and TRBJ1-5; D unresolved. Between the trimmed V and J ends, which lost 4 bases and 7 bases, there was a span of 14 bases. This CDR3 contains 14 residues. CDR1 is MDHEN, CDR2 SYDVKM, per germline. CDR3 bases: TGTGCCAGCAGTTCCGACATTTCTGGCCAGCCCCAGCATTTT. It is translated as CASSSDISGQPQHF.

This chain links TRBV5-4 with TRBJ1-1, with 7 bases aligning to TRBD1. V was pared by 2 bases and J by 5 bases, with 6 bases of the junction left unmatched. Germline-derived CDR1 and CDR2 are SGHNT and YYREEE (reference sequence). This CDR3 is 14 amino acids long. The CDR3 DNA is TGTGCCAGCAGCTTCCGGGACAGAGTGACTGAAGCTTTCTTT. Translating gives CASSFRDRVTEAFF.

V gene TRBV21-1 combines with J gene TRBJ2-7. TRBV21-1 is assigned pseudogene status. This CDR3 has 15 residues. This chain's CDR3 is CASSNGQGGSYEQYF. CDR3 sequence (DNA): TGTGCCAGCAGCAACGGGCAGGGGGGGAGCTACGAGCAGTACTTC.

This clone was observed once. The genes are TRBV7-7 and TRBJ1-1; D not resolved. Trimming removed 1 base from V and 2 bases from J, with 5 bases in between. In germline, CDR1 is SSHAT, CDR2 FNYEAQ (reference sequence). This CDR3 has 13 amino acids. The CDR3: CASSLGSNTEAFF. The CDR3 coding sequence is TGTGCCAGCAGCTTAGGGAGTAACACTGAAGCTTTCTTT.

The rearrangement uses TRBV5-4 and TRBJ2-7, with TRBD2 matching over 11 bases. Germline CDR1 and CDR2: SGHNT and YYREEE (reference sequence). V trimming: 3 bases; J trimming: 2 bases; junction bases outside the gene matches: 4. This CDR3 is built from 15 residues. As DNA, the CDR3 is TGTGCCAGCAGCTCTAGCGGGAGGAACACCTACGAGCAGTACTTC. Its protein is CASSSSGRNTYEQYF.

The V and J genes are TRBV27 and TRBJ1-2; TRBD1 is a possible D gene (5 bases). V lost 0 bases to trimming and J lost 8 bases, with 16 bases between them. Germline CDR1 reads MNHEY; CDR2 reads SMNVEV (reference sequence). CDR3 length equals 15 residues. The CDR3 bases are TGTGCCAGCAGTTTATCAGGGACCTTAAGGAAAGGCTACACCTTC. Its translation: CASSLSGTLRKGYTF.

The V gene is TRBV6-1, the J gene TRBJ2-1, with D unclear. CDR1 is MNHNS, CDR2 SASEGT, per germline. CDR3 length: 11 residues. V lost 4 bases and J lost 8, with 6 bases in between. CDR3 sequence: CASSVFYEQFF. The CDR3, as DNA: TGTGCCAGCAGTGTTTTCTATGAGCAGTTCTTC.

The CDR3 loop is CASSKTLGDTQYF. The CDR3 coding sequence is TGTGCCAGCTCAAAGACACTCGGAGATACGCAGTATTTT. This chain joins TRBV18 and TRBJ2-3; D remains unclear. V was clipped by 5 bases and J by 5 bases, with 11 bases between them. The germline V gene encodes CDR1 KGHSH and CDR2 LQKENI. This CDR3 has 13 amino acids.

The chain has TRBV7-2 and TRBJ1-1; 8 bases align to TRBD1. V was pared by 5 bases and J by 4 bases, with 12 bases of the junction left unmatched. The CDR3 extends over 16 amino acids. Looked up from germline, CDR1 is SGHTA and CDR2 is FQGNSA. CDR3: CASSARDRILSTEAFF. The CDR3 region has the DNA TGTGCCAGCAGCGCGAGGGACAGGATATTGAGCACTGAAGCTTTCTTT.

The V gene is TRBV20-1, the J gene TRBJ1-1, with D tentatively TRBD1 (6 bases). V lost 5 bases to trimming and J lost 4 bases, with 8 bases between them. CDR3 size: 11 residues. CDR1 DFQATT and CDR2 SNEGSKA come from the germline V gene (reference sequence). This CDR3 reads CSARGATEAFF. DNA of the CDR3: TGCAGTGCTCGGGGGGCCACTGAAGCTTTCTTT.

The chain joins TRBV28 to TRBJ1-3; possible D gene TRBD1, 5 bases. Per germline, CDR1 MDHEN and CDR2 SYDVKM. The length of the CDR3 is 16 residues. Trimming left V 0 bases short and J 0 bases short, with 9 bases between. The CDR3 coding sequence is TGTGCCAGCAGTTTATGGGGACCAATCTCTGGAAACACCATATATTTT. Translated: CASSLWGPISGNTIYF. Full variable domain (remainder filled in from reference TRBV28 and TRBJ1-3): DVKVTQSSRYLVKRTGEKVFLECVQDMDHENMFWYRQDPGLGLRLIYFSYDVKMKEKGDIPEGYSVSREKKERFSLILESASTNQTSMYLCASSLWGPISGNTIYFGEGSWLTVV.

The CDR3 loop is CASRHGGGGNSYEQYF. The CDR3 region has the DNA TGCGCCAGCAGACACGGGGGTGGAGGGAACTCCTACGAGCAGTACTTC. The gene calls are TRBV10-2 and TRBJ2-7; tentatively, D is TRBD2 (6 bases). V gave up 6 bases and J gave up 0 bases, with 18 bases separating them. The germline gives CDR1 WSHSY, CDR2 SAAADI. The CDR3 extends over 16 amino acids.

This chain connects TRBV6-5 to TRBJ1-5, with TRBD1 matching 7 bases. This CDR3 has 13 residues. Germline V gives CDR1 MNHEY, CDR2 SVGAGI. Unmatched junction bases numbered 9, after V lost 5 bases and J lost 11 bases. The CDR3 loop is CASSNRGVAAQHF. The CDR3 nucleotides are TGTGCCAGCAGTAACAGGGGTGTTGCAGCCCAGCATTTT.

The CDR3 coding sequence is TGTGCCATCAGCCGGGACAGGGGAGAGACCGGGGAGCTGTTTTTT. Translation: CAISRDRGETGELFF. The chain uses TRBV10-3 and TRBJ2-2; 10 positions agree with TRBD1. CDR1 ENHRY and CDR2 SYGVKD come from the germline V gene. J gave up 5 bases and V 6 bases, and 6 bases lay outside the gene matches. This CDR3 contains 15 residues.

This clone has just a few counts. This chain connects TRBV7-9 to TRBJ2-2, with D perhaps TRBD1 (6 bases). Trimming took off 5 bases at V and 6 bases at J, with 13 bases between the two ends. Germline V gene sequence: CDR1 SEHNR, CDR2 FQNEAQ (reference sequence). The CDR3 runs 14 residues. The CDR3 DNA sequence: TGTGCCAGCAGCGCCCAGGGGTTGTCCGGGGAGCTGTTTTTT. The encoded protein is CASSAQGLSGELFF.

The rearrangement links TRBV29-1 to TRBJ2-5; 11 positions match TRBD2. The J call is doubtful: the DNA matches TRBJ2-7 better. The CDR3 is 15 amino acids. CDR1 is SQVTM, CDR2 ANQGSEA, per germline. This CDR3 reads CSVGVLAGVLREQYF. In DNA form, the CDR3 reads TGCAGCGTTGGTGTACTAGCGGGAGTCCTACGCGAGCAGTACTTC.

The chain uses TRBV10-3 and TRBJ1-5; D call uncertain. CDR3 length: 14 amino acids. From germline, CDR1 is ENHRY and CDR2 SYGVKD. V lost 0 bases to trimming and J lost 9 bases, with 12 bases between them. The CDR3 region has the DNA TGTGCCATCAGTGAGTCGAAATTCGGCTGGCCCCAGCATTTT. Its translation is CAISESKFGWPQHF.

The J gene is TRBJ2-1, the V gene TRBV11-3; D call uncertain. CDR1 and CDR2 (germline): SGHNT, YENEEA. The ends were cut back, 5 bases at V and 0 bases at J, with 11 bases in the middle. This CDR3 comprises 15 residues. The CDR3 DNA sequence: TGTGCCAGCAGCCCCCGGGCCCGCTCCTACAATGAGCAGTTCTTC. Amino acids: CASSPRARSYNEQFF.

This rearrangement joins TRBV15 to TRBJ1-1; D possibly corresponds to TRBD1 (5 bases). CDR1 is LNHNV and CDR2 is YYDKDF in the germline V gene (reference sequence). V was clipped by 4 bases and J by 3 bases, with 18 bases between them. This CDR3 spans 16 amino acids. The CDR3 is CATSTLGQGWDTEAFF. DNA of the CDR3: TGTGCCACCAGCACCCTTGGGCAGGGATGGGACACTGAAGCTTTCTTT.

This clone was seen once. This sequence joins TRBV5-1 and TRBJ1-1; D is undetermined. This CDR3 has 12 residues. Germline V gives CDR1 SGHRS, CDR2 YFSETQ. V was shortened by 0 bases and J by 4 bases, with 4 bases between the two germline ends. This chain's CDR3 is CASSLESTEAFF. Here the CDR3 DNA reads TGCGCCAGCAGCTTGGAAAGCACTGAAGCTTTCTTT.